These T cell receptor beta chains were read from a single sample in a study of blood T cell repertoires in COVID-19. This table comes from immunoSEQ multiplex PCR, and its TCRdb copy is limited to in-frame clones, with some not included. The table shows about 76,000 clones, with approximately 88% occurring only once. Sequencing was carried out using peripheral blood. These receptors came from a man between 25 and 39 years old with acute or convalescent COVID-19. The CDR3 runs from the conserved cysteine through the conserved F or W. A D gene is named only where the DNA matches it firmly. For some rows the clone size is stated as once, few or many, or as a class when expanded; others skip it.

J gene | clone size | V gene | D gene | CDR3 DNA | CDR3 protein
TRBJ1-1 | NA | TRBV2 | NA | TGTGCCAGTACCTGGACATTTGAAGCTTTCTTT | CASTWTFEAFF
TRBJ2-7 | NA | TRBV6-5 | TRBD1 | TGTGCCAGCAGACCTGACAGGGGAAATGTCGACGAGCAGTACTTC | CASRPDRGNVDEQYF
TRBJ2-7 | NA | TRBV5-4 | TRBD2 | TGTGCCAGCAGCTTGGCCAGCGGGAGAACCCTGAAGAGGCAGTACTTC | CASSLASGRTLKRQYF
TRBJ1-6 | NA | TRBV28 | NA | TGTGCCAGCAGCCAGAACGAGAGGACCCTCCACTTT | CASSQNERTLHF
TRBJ2-7 | NA | TRBV7-8 | TRBD1 | TGTGCCAGCAGTCCACAGGGGGCCGGGAACTACGAGCAGTACTTC | CASSPQGAGNYEQYF
TRBJ2-3 | NA | TRBV7-9 | TRBD2 | TGTGCCAGCAGCCCGGGGACTAGCGGCACAGATACGCAGTATTTT | CASSPGTSGTDTQYF
TRBJ1-1 | NA | TRBV19 | TRBD1 | TGTGCCAGTAGTATGGGACAGGGGGCAGAGACTGAAGCTTTCTTT | CASSMGQGAETEAFF
TRBJ2-1 | NA | TRBV18 | NA | TGTGCCAGCTCACCAACAGGGTTTAATTACAATGAGCAGTTCTTC | CASSPTGFNYNEQFF
TRBJ2-7 | NA | TRBV4-1 | TRBD2 | TGCGCCAGCAGCCAAGCCCCCGGACTAGCTAGGGAGCAGTACTTC | CASSQAPGLAREQYF
TRBJ1-6 | NA | TRBV4-1 | TRBD1 | TGCGCCAGCAGCCAAGTCCGGGACAGGGAATCACCCCTCCACTTT | CASSQVRDRESPLHF
TRBJ2-3 | few | TRBV28 | NA | TGTGCCAGCAGTTTGGAGGACCTACCCACCACAGATACGCAGTATTTT | CASSLEDLPTTDTQYF
TRBJ2-5 | NA | TRBV5-6 | TRBD1 | TGTGCCAGCAGCCGGGGACAGGGTAGGGTAAAGACCCAGTACTTC | CASSRGQGRVKTQYF
TRBJ1-3 | NA | TRBV3-1/TRBV3-2 | TRBD1 | TGTGCCAGCAGCCAAGGACAGGGGGTAGTCATCGCTGGAAACACCATATATTTT | CASSQGQGVVIAGNTIYF
TRBJ1-2 | NA | TRBV4-2 | TRBD1 | TGTGCCAGCAGCACCCGGACAGGAAGTCACTATGGCTACACCTTC | CASSTRTGSHYGYTF
TRBJ2-7 | NA | TRBV30 | NA | TGTGCCTGGAACTTTCCCAGGGTCGAGTCAGAGCAGTACTTC | CAWNFPRVESEQYF
TRBJ2-3 | NA | TRBV7-3 | NA | TGTGCCAGCAGCTTCGCGCGGGATACGCAGTATTTT | CASSFARDTQYF